What follows is one T cell receptor (beta chain) and its context. CD45RO-negative CD8 cells positively selected for CCR7 made up the naive population, which excluded terminally differentiated effector memory CD45RA+ cells. These data come from a study of shared clonotypes between healthy human individuals. Libraries were prepared by immunoSEQ multiplex PCR; TCRdb keeps only in-frame clonotypes and omits some of them. The sample has approximately 2,000,000 clones, around 93% seen once. The sample consisted of naive CD8+ T cells from PBMCs. The sequence was collected from a man aged 18-30 years in good health. Some clones in this sample may be carry-over from other donors' samples.

CDR3 bases: TGTGCCAGCAGTCTCGGAGGGGGGGCCGCCTTCTACGAGCAGTACTTC. Translated, it gives CASSLGGGAAFYEQYF. The chain carries TRBV27 and TRBJ2-7, with D maybe TRBD2 (7 bases). The CDR3 is made up of 16 amino acids. Trimming cost V 5 bases and J 3 bases, with 20 bases left between them. Germline assignment: CDR1 MNHEY and CDR2 SMNVEV (reference sequence).